A single sample is the source of the 15 T cell receptor gamma chains below, sequenced in a study of γδ T cells in repeated Plasmodium falciparum infection. TCRdb ran CATT on the multiplex PCR reads. Here the sample spans 28,000 or so gamma-chain clones, approximately 1.4% being singletons. Vgamma9/Vdelta2+ and Vdelta2-negative gammadelta T cells were flow-sorted from PBMC for bulk sequencing. The specimen was gamma-delta T cells from blood. The receptors shown here come from a pool of human donors (malaria-infected and uninfected, not separated).

Points on this clone: A far larger clone is one nucleotide away, so this likely arose from a read error. The V and J genes are TRGV3 and TRGJ1 or TRGJ2. The J gene, absent from TCRdb, was called here by matching the DNA to germline. The CDR3 loop spans 10 amino acids. Germline V lookup: CDR1 VTNTFY, CDR2 YDVSTARD (reference sequence). The V and J ends lost 2 bases and 10 bases, in that order; junction bases with no gene match: 2. The CDR3 loop is CATWDTKKLF. The CDR3 DNA reads TGTGCCACCTGGGACACCAAGAAACTCTTT.

With respect to this clone: TCRdb records a much larger clone's protein for this DNA, with a difference at residue 6 that likely arises from a read error; the protein given is the translation of the DNA. The chain recombines TRGV4 with TRGJ1 or TRGJ2. The J gene comes from matching the DNA to germline here; TCRdb lacks it. J gave up 7 bases and V 5 bases, and 14 bases lay outside the gene matches. Germline V gene lookup returns CDR1 EGSTGY and CDR2 YDSYTSSV. This CDR3 is built from 14 residues. The CDR3: CATWALVGGYKKLF. In DNA, the CDR3 is TGTGCCACCTGGGCCCTGGTCGGAGGCTATAAGAAACTCTTT.

The sample holds a few counts of this clone. The protein that TCRdb holds for this DNA derives from a much larger clone and differs from the translated DNA at residue 5, which likely indicates a read error; the protein shown here is translated from the DNA. The chain carries TRGV9 and TRGJ1 or TRGJ2. TCRdb gives no J gene; it was assigned here by matching the DNA to germline. Germline CDR1 and CDR2: GITISATS and ISYDGTV (reference sequence). Losses at the gene ends were 5 bases for V and 0 bases for J; bases not matched to a gene: 7. The CDR3 spans 14 residues. The CDR3 nucleotides are TGTGCCTTGTGGGTGGGGGAGAATTATTATAAGAAACTCTTT. Translating gives CALWVGENYYKKLF.

This clone was detected ten times or more. TCRdb pairs this DNA with a much larger clone's protein that differs at residue 10, likely a read error; the protein shown was translated from the DNA. The V call is TRGV9, the J call TRGJ1 or TRGJ2. Germline CDR1 is GITISATS and CDR2 is ISYDGTV (reference sequence). J gave up 8 bases and V 0 bases, and 19 bases lay outside the gene matches. The CDR3 extends over 17 amino acids. CDR3 nucleotides: TGTGCCTTGTGGGAGGTGCGGGGTCAACCAGCCTCTGATAAGAAACTCTTT. Translated: CALWEVRGQPASDKKLF.

This clone was seen a handful of times. The protein held in TCRdb is that of a much larger clone and does not match this DNA's translation at residue 11, likely because of a read error; the protein shown is translated from the DNA. The chain recombines TRGV9 with TRGJP. TCRdb does not report a J gene; here it was assigned by matching the DNA to germline references. Germline V gives CDR1 GITISATS, CDR2 ISYDGTV (reference sequence). This CDR3 has 17 residues. CDR3: CALWEVSQELDKKIKVF. In DNA, the CDR3 is TGTGCCTTGTGGGAGGTGTCCCAAGAGTTGGACAAAAAAATCAAGGTATTT.

Within the sample, this clone is medium-sized (0.01 to 0.1%). The chain uses TRGV9 and TRGJP. The length of the CDR3 is 17 residues. The germline V gene has CDR1 GITISATS and CDR2 ISYDGTV (reference sequence). Losses at the gene ends were 0 bases for V and 7 bases for J; bases not matched to a gene: 6. The CDR3 loop is CALWEVQTELGKKIKVF. CDR3 coding DNA: TGTGCCTTGTGGGAGGTGCAAACGGAGTTGGGCAAAAAAATCAAGGTATTT.

This clone was counted many times. A far larger clone is one base from this, pointing to a likely read error. The same CDR3 also results from other DNA sequences found in this sample. Called V gene: TRGV9; the J gene was not called. Germline V gives CDR1 GITISATS, CDR2 ISYDGTV (reference sequence). The CDR3 runs 16 residues. The CDR3 nucleotides are TGTGCCTTGTGGGATCAACAAGAGTTGGGCAAAAAAATCAAGGTGTTT. This translates into CALWDQQELGKKIKVF.

Points on this clone: TCRdb's protein for this DNA is that of a much larger clone and differs from the translation at residue 12, likely a read error; the protein shown is the DNA translation. The J gene was not called, though the V gene is TRGV8. This CDR3 contains 14 residues. Germline loops: CDR1 VENAVY, CDR2 YDSYNSRV. This CDR3 is CATWDAANYYKELF. The DNA of the CDR3 is TGTGCCACCTGGGATGCAGCTAATTATTATAAGGAACTCTTT.

This clone was recorded a few times. This DNA's translation and the protein TCRdb lists, from a much larger clone, do not match at residue 8, likely due to a read error; the protein shown is translated from the DNA. This chain connects TRGV2 to TRGJ1 or TRGJ2. TCRdb is silent on the J gene; assignment here came from matching the DNA to germline. The CDR3 is made up of 13 amino acids. V lost 2 bases and J lost 12; bases outside the gene matches: 13. The germline V gene encodes CDR1 EGSNGY and CDR2 YDSYNSKV. The CDR3 reads CATWDASNRGKLF. The CDR3 DNA sequence: TGTGCCACCTGGGACGCATCGAACCGTGGGAAACTCTTT.

This clone was observed a few times. A far larger clone differs by one base, so this is likely a read error. At the DNA level, this CDR3 is encoded by other sequences in the same sample as well. The V gene is TRGV8; the J gene was not called. CDR1 and CDR2 from the germline V gene are VENAVY and YDSYNSRV. This CDR3 region has 14 residues. CDR3 residues: CATWDNRGDYKKLF. In DNA, the CDR3 is TGTGCCACCTGGGATAATAGGGGCGATTATAAGAAGCTCTTT.

With regard to this clone: It differs at one base from a far larger clone, so likely a read error. The same CDR3 is also encoded by other DNA sequences in this sample. This sequence joins TRGV9 and TRGJP. Germline assignment: CDR1 GITISATS and CDR2 ISYDGTV (reference sequence). The CDR3 is 17 residues long. The CDR3 spells CALWEPPCCLGKKIKVF. As DNA, the CDR3 is TGTGCCCTGTGGGAGCCCCCGTGTTGCTTGGGCAAAAAAATCAAGGTATTT.

The chain joins TRGV3 to TRGJ1 or TRGJ2. Here the J gene came from matching the DNA to germline, since TCRdb omits it. Unmatched junction bases numbered 8, after V lost 6 bases and J lost 12 bases. CDR3 length equals 10 residues. In germline, CDR1 is VTNTFY, CDR2 YDVSTARD (reference sequence). DNA of the CDR3: TGTGCCACCTGGACAGGCCCGAAACTCTTT. This sequence encodes CATWTGPKLF.

Regarding this clone: The protein TCRdb lists belongs to a much larger clone and differs from this DNA's translation at residue 5, which points to a read error; the protein shown is made from the DNA. V gene TRGV2 combines with J gene TRGJ1 or TRGJ2. Assignment of the J gene here rests on matching the DNA to germline, because TCRdb gives none. The CDR3 length is 14 residues. From germline, CDR1 is EGSNGY and CDR2 YDSYNSKV. Trimming took 5 bases from V and 0 from J; bases not matched to a gene: 7. CDR3 in amino acids: CATWAAANYYKKLF. CDR3 DNA sequence: TGTGCCACCTGGGCCGCAGCGAATTATTATAAGAAACTCTTT.

This clone occurred a few times. The protein TCRdb gives is from a much larger clone and does not agree with this DNA's translation at residue 6, likely a read error; the protein shown here comes from the DNA. The gene calls are TRGV9 and TRGJ1 or TRGJ2. TCRdb lists no J gene, so it was determined here by aligning the DNA to germline. The V segment lost 4 bases and the J segment 3 bases; nucleotides outside the gene matches: 6. This CDR3 is built from 13 residues. The germline V gene has CDR1 GITISATS and CDR2 ISYDGTV (reference sequence). The CDR3: CALWETCYYKKLF. In DNA form, the CDR3 reads TGTGCCTTGTGGGAAACTTGTTATTATAAGAAACTCTTT.

Note on this clone: One base separates it from a far larger clone, so it is likely a read error. The sample carries other DNA sequences with the same CDR3. The rearrangement links TRGV9 to TRGJ1 or TRGJ2. TCRdb is silent on the J gene; assignment here came from matching the DNA to germline. CDR1 and CDR2 (germline): GITISATS, ISYDGTV (reference sequence). The CDR3 length is 14 residues. The CDR3 sequence is CALWEPLFYYKKLF. The CDR3 DNA follows: TGTGCTTTGTGGGAGCCGCTCTTCTATTATAAGAAACTCTTT.